The 8 T cell receptor beta chains below come from one sample, sequenced in a study of shared clonotypes between healthy human individuals. Only in-frame clones appear in the TCRdb table, and some are missing; sequencing was by immunoSEQ multiplex PCR. Of 1 million to 1.2 million clones listed, 77% were seen once; the top ten hold approximately 0.9%. Sequenced: memory CD4+ T cells from PBMCs. The subset was: CD45RA-negative fraction. The source is a man between 18 and 29 years old in good health. Some clones in this sample may be carry-over from other donors' samples.

This chain links TRBV25-1 with TRBJ1-6; D unclear. The CDR3 spans 17 residues. From germline, CDR1 is MGHDK and CDR2 SYGVNS. The V and J ends lost 2 bases and 0 bases respectively, with 11 bases between them. CDR3 in amino acids: CASSENRASSYNSPLHF. Here the CDR3 DNA reads TGTGCCAGCAGTGAAAATAGGGCGAGCTCCTATAATTCACCCCTCCACTTT. Supplemented by reference TRBV25-1 and TRBJ1-6, the full variable domain reads EADIYQTPRYLVIGTGKKITLECSQTMGHDKMYWYQQDPGMELHLIHYSYGVNSTEKGDLSSESTVSRIRTEHFPLTLESARPSHTSQYLCASSENRASSYNSPLHFGNGTRLTVT.

As to this clone: Distinct nucleotide sequences in the sample also encode this CDR3. The rearrangement links TRBV30 to TRBJ1-1; 8 bases line up with TRBD1. The CDR3 totals 12 residues. The V and J ends lost 5 bases and 4 bases, in that order; junction bases with no gene match: 3. Germline CDR1 GTSNPN, CDR2 SVGIG (reference sequence). CDR3 loop: CAWGDRGTEAFF. The CDR3 nucleotides read TGTGCCTGGGGAGACAGGGGCACTGAAGCTTTCTTT.

The V call is TRBV19, the J call TRBJ2-1; possibly TRBD2 for D (6 bases). Germline CDR1 and CDR2: LNHDA and SQIVND (reference sequence). Trimming left V 4 bases short and J 2 bases short, with 15 bases between. The CDR3 is 16 residues long. The CDR3 bases are TGTGCCAGTAGTAAGCGGGCTAGCTCTACCTACAATGAGCAGTTCTTC. It translates to CASSKRASSTYNEQFF. The full variable domain, rest sourced from reference TRBV19 and TRBJ2-1, is DGGITQSPKYLFRKEGQNVTLSCEQNLNHDAMYWYRQDPGQGLRLIYYSQIVNDFQKGDIAEGYSVSREKKESFPLTVTSAQKNPTAFYLCASSKRASSTYNEQFFGPGTRLTVL.

The chain combines TRBV7-9 with TRBJ2-7; the D gene is possibly TRBD2 (5 bases). This CDR3 comprises 14 residues. Germline lookup yields CDR1 SEHNR and CDR2 FQNEAQ (reference sequence). V lost 2 bases, J lost 6 bases, and 14 bases lay in between. The CDR3 bases are TGTGCCAGCAGCTTAAGCGGAACCGTCTCCGAGCAGTACTTC. Amino acids: CASSLSGTVSEQYF.

This rearrangement joins TRBV27 to TRBJ1-5; possibly TRBD1 for D (5 bases). The germline V gene encodes CDR1 MNHEY and CDR2 SMNVEV (reference sequence). Deletions cut 3 bases from V and 6 bases from J, with 18 bases between. This CDR3 is built from 16 residues. DNA for the CDR3: TGTGCCAGCAGTTTTATCGGCAGGGAGAGAGGTCAGCCCCAGCATTTT. Translation gives CASSFIGRERGQPQHF.

V and J are TRBV11-2 and TRBJ2-1; TRBD2 agrees at 11 bases. Looked up from germline, CDR1 is SGHAT and CDR2 is FQNNGV. The CDR3 spans 16 residues. After removal of 6 bases from V and 7 bases from J, the junction contained 11 bases not matched to a gene. The CDR3 nucleotides are TGTGCCAGCAGAACGACTAGCGGGAAGGTGGGAAATGAGCAGTTCTTC. This gives the protein CASRTTSGKVGNEQFF.

Details on this clone: It differs at one base from a far larger clone, so likely a read error. This chain connects TRBV7-2 to TRBJ1-5; the D gene is possibly TRBD1 (5 bases). The CDR3 is made up of 14 amino acids. V dropped 2 bases and J dropped 13 bases, with 18 bases sitting between them. CDR1 is SGHTA, CDR2 FQGNSA, per germline. CDR3 protein: CASSLKGRGLLQHF. CDR3 sequence (DNA): TGTGCCAGCAGCTTAAAGGGGAGAGGTCTGCTTCAGCATTTT.

This CDR3 is CASSDGYQETQYF. The CDR3 DNA follows: TGTGCCAGCTCAGACGGGTACCAAGAGACCCAGTACTTC. This chain connects TRBV18 to TRBJ2-5; D is unclear. V shed 5 bases and J shed 0 bases, with 7 bases lying between them. This CDR3 region has 13 residues. In germline, CDR1 is KGHSH, CDR2 LQKENI. Based on the CDR3 plus reference TRBV18 and TRBJ2-5, the full variable domain is NAGVMQNPRHLVRRRGQEARLRCSPMKGHSHVYWYRQLPEEGLKFMVYLQKENIIDESGMPKERFSAEFPKEGPSILRIQQVVRGDSAAYFCASSDGYQETQYFGPGTRLLVL.